The subject of this entry is one T cell receptor beta chain. Synthesis of TCR beta cDNA relied on 5'RACE template switching carrying UMIs. TCRdb re-analyzed the 5' RACE reads; it lists each CDR3 protein once, without DNA. The sample's table shows about half a million distinct CDR3 sequences. The data were taken from a study of T cells expressing NK-cell markers. Study context: It was sorted CD3+CD56+NKG2C+, CD3+CD56+NKG2C- and CD3+CD56-NKG2C+ T cells that supplied the TCR beta repertoires. In the group of eight sequenced donors, seven were HCMV-seropositive and one was seronegative.

The sample taken for sequencing was blood T cells: a sorted CD56 or NKG2C T cell subset, CD4+ or CD8+ T cells, or bulk PBMC T cells (not recorded which). This sequence originates from a woman in her 50s in good health.

CDR3 amino acids: CAISSYAEDTQYF. The chain carries TRBV10-3 and TRBJ2-3. CDR3 length equals 13 residues. CDR1 and CDR2 from the germline V gene are ENHRY and SYGVKD.